This T cell receptor (beta chain) was found in a study of T cell repertoires in cytomegalovirus infection. This CDR3 is 13 amino acids long. CDR1 and CDR2 from the germline V gene are MGHDK and SYGVNS. V lost 1 base and J 1 base, leaving 4 bases between the germline ends. In TCRdb, the reads were re-called with MiXCR into one record per CDR3 protein. The sample shows roughly 300,000 distinct CDR3 sequences, 20% to 30% of them seen only once. This clonotype was obtained from a human donor in good health (CMV status not recorded). Some clones in this sample may be carry-over from other donors' samples. The chain combines TRBV25-1 with TRBJ1-1; the D is unclear. The sequenced sample was PBMCs. The CDR3 DNA reads as TGTGCCAGCAGTGAATTGGCGAACACTGAAGCTTTCTTT. As protein: CASSELANTEAFF.